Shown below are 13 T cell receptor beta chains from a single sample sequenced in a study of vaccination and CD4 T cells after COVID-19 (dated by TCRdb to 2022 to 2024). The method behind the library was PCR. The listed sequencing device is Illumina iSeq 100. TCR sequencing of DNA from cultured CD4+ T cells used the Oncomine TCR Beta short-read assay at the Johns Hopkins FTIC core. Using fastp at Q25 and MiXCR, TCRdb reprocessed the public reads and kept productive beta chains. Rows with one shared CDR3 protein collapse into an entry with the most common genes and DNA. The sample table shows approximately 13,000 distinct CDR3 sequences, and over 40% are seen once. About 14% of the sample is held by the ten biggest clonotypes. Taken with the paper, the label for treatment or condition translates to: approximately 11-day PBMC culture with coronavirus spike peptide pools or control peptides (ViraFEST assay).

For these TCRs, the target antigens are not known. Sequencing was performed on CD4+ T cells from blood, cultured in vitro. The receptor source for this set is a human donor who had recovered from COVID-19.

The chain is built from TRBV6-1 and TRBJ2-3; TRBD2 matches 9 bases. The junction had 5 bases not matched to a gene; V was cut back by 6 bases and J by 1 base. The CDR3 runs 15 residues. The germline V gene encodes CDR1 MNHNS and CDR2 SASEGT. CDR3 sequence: CASSPLAGGTDTQYF. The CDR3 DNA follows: TGTGCCAGCAGCCCGTTAGCGGGAGGCACAGATACGCAGTATTTT.

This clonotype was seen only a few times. The CDR3 sequence: CASSADRGNQPQHF. The CDR3 nucleotides are TGTGCCAGCAGTGCGGACAGGGGAAATCAGCCCCAGCATTTT. J is TRBJ1-5 and V is TRBV2; TRBD1 agrees at 9 bases. Germline CDR1 reads SNHLY; CDR2 reads FYNNEI. The CDR3 is made up of 14 amino acids. Germline trimming cut 4 bases from V and 4 bases from J; bases unmatched to any gene: 2. The variable domain in full, completed from reference TRBV2 and TRBJ1-5, reads EPEVTQTPSHQVTQMGQEVILRCVPISNHLYFYWYRQILGQKVEFLVSFYNNEISEKSEIFDDQFSVERPDGSNFTLKIRSTKLEDSAMYFCASSADRGNQPQHFGDGTRLSIL.

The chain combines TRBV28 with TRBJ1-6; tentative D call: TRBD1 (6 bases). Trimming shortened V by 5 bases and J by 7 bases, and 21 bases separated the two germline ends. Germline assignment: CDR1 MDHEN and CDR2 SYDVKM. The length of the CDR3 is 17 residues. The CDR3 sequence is CASSPLWGGRGNSPLHF. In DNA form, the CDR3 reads TGTGCCAGCAGTCCCCTCTGGGGGGGGCGGGGAAATTCACCCCTCCACTTT. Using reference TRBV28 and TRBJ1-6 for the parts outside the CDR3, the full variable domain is DVKVTQSSRYLVKRTGEKVFLECVQDMDHENMFWYRQDPGLGLRLIYFSYDVKMKEKGDIPEGYSVSREKKERFSLILESASTNQTSMYLCASSPLWGGRGNSPLHFGNGTRLTVT.

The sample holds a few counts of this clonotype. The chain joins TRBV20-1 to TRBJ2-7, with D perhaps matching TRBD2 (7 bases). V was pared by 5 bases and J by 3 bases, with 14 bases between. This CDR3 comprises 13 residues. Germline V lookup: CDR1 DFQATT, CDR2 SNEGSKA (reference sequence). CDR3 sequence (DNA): TGCAGTGCTGGGGGGGCAGGGAGCTACGAGCAGTACTTC. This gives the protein CSAGGAGSYEQYF.

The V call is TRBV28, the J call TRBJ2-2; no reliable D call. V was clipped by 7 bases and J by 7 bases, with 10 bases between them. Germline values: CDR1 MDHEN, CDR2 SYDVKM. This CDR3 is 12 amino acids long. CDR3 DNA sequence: TGTGCCAGCAACCTAGGAGACGGGGAGCTGTTTTTT. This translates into CASNLGDGELFF.

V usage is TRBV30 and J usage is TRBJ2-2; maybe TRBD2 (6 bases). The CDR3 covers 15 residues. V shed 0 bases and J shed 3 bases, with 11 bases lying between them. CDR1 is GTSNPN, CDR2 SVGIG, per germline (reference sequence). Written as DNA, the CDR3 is TGTGCCTGGAGTGTTGGGGGGTCGGACACCGGGGAGCTGTTTTTT. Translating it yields CAWSVGGSDTGELFF.

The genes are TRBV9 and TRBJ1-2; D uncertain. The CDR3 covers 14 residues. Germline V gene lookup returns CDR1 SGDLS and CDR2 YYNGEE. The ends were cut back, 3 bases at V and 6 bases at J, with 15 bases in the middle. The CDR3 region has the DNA TGTGCCAGCAGCGGGAGGCTTTTGAGCAATGGCTACACCTTC. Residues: CASSGRLLSNGYTF.

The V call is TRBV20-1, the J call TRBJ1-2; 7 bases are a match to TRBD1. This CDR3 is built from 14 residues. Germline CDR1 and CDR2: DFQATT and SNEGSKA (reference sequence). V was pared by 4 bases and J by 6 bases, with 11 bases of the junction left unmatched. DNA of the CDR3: TGCAGTGCTACATTACCGGGACAGAGCCATGGCTACACCTTC. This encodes CSATLPGQSHGYTF.

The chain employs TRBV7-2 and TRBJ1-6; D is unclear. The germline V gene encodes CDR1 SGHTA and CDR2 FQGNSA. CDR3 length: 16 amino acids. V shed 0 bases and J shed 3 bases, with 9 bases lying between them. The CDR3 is CASSLAQGIYNSPLHF. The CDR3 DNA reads TGTGCCAGCAGCTTAGCGCAAGGAATCTATAATTCACCCCTCCACTTT.

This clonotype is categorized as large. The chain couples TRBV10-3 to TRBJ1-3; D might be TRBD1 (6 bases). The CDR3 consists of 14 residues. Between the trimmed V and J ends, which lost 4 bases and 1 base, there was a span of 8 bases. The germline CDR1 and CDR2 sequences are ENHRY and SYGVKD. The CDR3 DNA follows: TGTGCCATCAGTGGGACAGCATCTGGAAACACCATATATTTT. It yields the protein CAISGTASGNTIYF.

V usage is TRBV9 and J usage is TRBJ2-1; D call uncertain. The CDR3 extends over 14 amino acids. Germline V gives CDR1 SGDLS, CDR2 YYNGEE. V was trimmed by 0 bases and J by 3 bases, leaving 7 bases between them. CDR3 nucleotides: TGTGCCAGCAGCGTAGAACCTGACTACAATGAGCAGTTCTTC. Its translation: CASSVEPDYNEQFF.

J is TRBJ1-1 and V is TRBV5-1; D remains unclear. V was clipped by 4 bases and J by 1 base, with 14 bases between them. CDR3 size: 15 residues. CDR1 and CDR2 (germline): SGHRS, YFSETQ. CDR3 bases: TGCGCCAGCAGCCCCTATTATGACCAGAACACTGAAGCTTTCTTT. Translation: CASSPYYDQNTEAFF.

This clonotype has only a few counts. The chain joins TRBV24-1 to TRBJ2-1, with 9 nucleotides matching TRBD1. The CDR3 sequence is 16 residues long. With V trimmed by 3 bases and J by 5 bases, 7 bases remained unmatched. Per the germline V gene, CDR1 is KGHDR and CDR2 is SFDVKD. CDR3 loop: CATSDRGQGMNNEQFF. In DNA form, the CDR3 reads TGTGCCACCAGTGATCGGGGACAGGGTATGAACAATGAGCAGTTCTTC.